Below, one TCR beta chain is given with its context. No antigen is known for it. These data originate in a study of response to subunit inactivated influenza vaccine. Broader study findings: The authors suggested that few new T cells are recruited per seasonal influenza vaccination.

The CDR3 is 17 amino acids. TCRdb used MiXCR to reprocess the RT-PCR reads, holding one entry per CDR3 protein. In the table there are roughly 170,000 distinct CDR3 sequences, approximately 9.2% of which are singletons. Source: non-naive T cells sorted from PBMCs, taken on the day of vaccination. This TCR was sampled from a man aged 50-60 years who received an inactivated influenza vaccine. This sequence joins TRBV21-1 and TRBJ2-1; the table's D call TRBD2 went unverified against the DNA. TRBV21-1 is termed a pseudogene. CDR3 residues: CASSKAKRRSSYNEQFF. The CDR3 region has the DNA TGTGCCAGCAGCAAAGCGAAGCGGAGGAGCTCCTACAATGAGCAGTTCTTC.